This T cell receptor (beta chain) is from a study of blood T cell repertoires in COVID-19. Study details: Spain, Italy and the United States supplied samples that represented acute and convalescent COVID-19. PBMCs, B-cell-depleted T cells, or T cells provided the cDNA or gDNA that made up the material.

Data came from immunoSEQ multiplex PCR; TCRdb stores just in-frame clones and leaves some out. The sample has some 130,000 clones; 75% to 90% are singletons. Germline CDR1 is MNHNS and CDR2 is SASEGT. Trimming removed 2 bases from V and 4 bases from J; junction bases left unmatched: 6. CDR3 length: 16 amino acids. This receptor was identified in a man aged 55 to 70 with COVID-19, enrolled during active disease. Input material: peripheral blood. The V gene is TRBV6-1, the J gene TRBJ1-5, with 9 bases identical to TRBD1. The CDR3 DNA reads as TGTGCCAGCAGTGAATTAGGGACAGGGCCTAATCAGCCCCAGCATTTT. This gives the protein CASSELGTGPNQPQHF.